This is a list of T cell receptor beta chains from one sample in a study of CD8+CD57+ T cells in acquired aplastic anemia. TCRdb re-analysed the reads in MiXCR, keeping a single row per CDR3 protein. The profile shows 65,000 to 85,000 distinct CDR3 sequences, roughly 50% of them singletons. Source material: sorted CD4+, CD8+, or CD8+CD57+ T cells (not recorded which) from PBMCs. These receptors were obtained from a human donor in good health, serving as a control. The CDR3 runs from the conserved cysteine through the conserved F or W. A D gene is named only where the DNA matches it firmly. Rows give clone size only sometimes, using once, few, many, or a class for an expanded clone.

length: 12; V: TRBV7-3; size: -; D: -; J: TRBJ1-1; DNA: TGTGCCAGCAGCTTATCTGGCACTGAAGCTTTCTTT; CDR3: CASSLSGTEAFF
length: 15; V: TRBV6-2/TRBV6-3; size: many; D: TRBD2; J: TRBJ2-7; DNA: TGTGCCAGCAGTTACCTCGGGGGGACTAGGAGCGAGCAGTACTTC; CDR3: CASSYLGGTRSEQYF
length: 13; V: TRBV12-3/TRBV12-4; size: -; D: TRBD1; J: TRBJ2-5; DNA: TGTGCCAGCAGTTCGGACAGGGGGGAGACCCAGTACTTC; CDR3: CASSSDRGETQYF
length: 14; V: TRBV7-3; size: -; D: -; J: TRBJ2-2; DNA: TGTGCCAGCAGCTCCGTGGGTGGGACCGGGGAGCTGTTTTTT; CDR3: CASSSVGGTGELFF
length: 12; V: TRBV29-1; size: -; D: -; J: TRBJ1-2; DNA: TGCAGCGTCTCGGACGGAGACTATGGCTACACCTTC; CDR3: CSVSDGDYGYTF
length: 15; V: TRBV6-4; size: many; D: TRBD2; J: TRBJ2-3; DNA: TGTGCCAGCAAACCACTAGCGGGAGATTTGGATACGCAGTATTTT; CDR3: CASKPLAGDLDTQYF
length: 15; V: TRBV5-5; size: -; D: -; J: TRBJ2-5; DNA: TGTGCCAGGAGCTTCCACAGCGCTTCTCAAGAGACCCAGTACTTT; CDR3: CARSFHSASQETQYF
length: 13; V: TRBV7-3; size: -; D: TRBD1; J: TRBJ1-1; DNA: TGTGCCAGCAGCGATAAACGGGACAGGAAAGCTTTCTTT; CDR3: CASSDKRDRKAFF
length: 15; V: TRBV5-1; size: -; D: -; J: TRBJ1-2; DNA: TGCGCCAGCAGTGTGGAGGGGGGTTTTGTCTATGGCTACACCTTC; CDR3: CASSVEGGFVYGYTF
length: 12; V: TRBV29-1; size: once; D: -; J: TRBJ2-7; DNA: TGCAGCTTAGGGTCGGGAGTCTACGAGCAGTACTTC; CDR3: CSLGSGVYEQYF
length: 14; V: TRBV2; size: -; D: -; J: TRBJ2-1; DNA: TGTGCCAGCAGTGAGGCCAGGGACTGCAATGAGCAGTTCTTC; CDR3: CASSEARDCNEQFF
length: 14; V: TRBV7-8; size: -; D: -; J: TRBJ2-5; DNA: TGTGCCAGCAGCTCTCTAGGGCCCCAAGAGACCCAGTACTTC; CDR3: CASSSLGPQETQYF
length: 13; V: TRBV2; size: -; D: -; J: TRBJ1-1; DNA: TGTGCCAGCAGTGGCAACAGGAACACTGAAGCTTTCTTT; CDR3: CASSGNRNTEAFF
length: 13; V: TRBV4-1; size: many; D: -; J: TRBJ1-1; DNA: TGCGCCAGCAGCCAAGGCGGGAGCACTGAAGCTTTCTTT; CDR3: CASSQGGSTEAFF
length: 14; V: TRBV6-1; size: many; D: -; J: TRBJ2-7; DNA: TGTGCCAGCAGTGAAATCTACAGGACCTACGAGCAGTACTTC; CDR3: CASSEIYRTYEQYF
length: 15; V: TRBV11-2; size: -; D: TRBD2; J: TRBJ2-1; DNA: TGTGCCAGCAGCTCTACTAGCGGGGGAGTCGATGAGCAGTTCTTC; CDR3: CASSSTSGGVDEQFF
length: 16; V: TRBV6-1; size: many; D: TRBD2; J: TRBJ2-1; DNA: TGTGCCAGCAGCAGACTAGCGGGGGGCGGGGACACTGAGCAGTTCTTC; CDR3: CASSRLAGGGDTEQFF
length: 15; V: TRBV7-7; size: -; D: -; J: TRBJ1-2; DNA: TGTGCCAGCAGCTTGGCTGTCTCCCCTAACTATGGCTACACCTTC; CDR3: CASSLAVSPNYGYTF
length: 11; V: TRBV29-1; size: once; D: -; J: TRBJ1-2; DNA: TGCAGCGTTGAAGGCCGAAATGGCTACACCTTC; CDR3: CSVEGRNGYTF
length: 15; V: TRBV12-3/TRBV12-4; size: many; D: TRBD2; J: TRBJ2-3; DNA: TGTGCCAGCAGTGTACTAGCGACTAGCACAGATACGCAGTATTTT; CDR3: CASSVLATSTDTQYF
length: 13; V: TRBV7-2; size: -; D: -; J: TRBJ2-4; DNA: TGTGCCAGCAGGGCCAGGACGTGGGAGTCTAAGTACTTC; CDR3: CASRARTWESKYF
length: 12; V: TRBV28; size: -; D: -; J: TRBJ1-6; DNA: TGTGCCAGCAGTTTACAGGGTCAGCCCCTCCACTTT; CDR3: CASSLQGQPLHF
length: 13; V: TRBV20-1; size: -; D: -; J: TRBJ2-7; DNA: TGCAGTGCTAGAGAAGCTGAGCCCTACGAGCAGTACTTC; CDR3: CSAREAEPYEQYF